This TCR beta chain was documented in a study of spatial heterogeneity in lung cancer. Across the study: Detection consistently captured more beta-chain sequences than alpha-chain sequences.

This clonotype turned up a few times. TCRdb re-called the 5' RACE reads through MiXCR, storing one row per CDR3 protein. The sample lists approximately 40,000 distinct CDR3 sequences; about an eighth were seen once. Regarding time point: sample taken at primary tumor resection. Tumor, nontumor lung or frozen PBMC supplied whole RNA that was sequenced unsorted. 72 TRACERx patients with early, untreated non-small cell lung cancer donated samples. The V end was cut by 2 bases, the J end by 4 bases, with 12 bases between. CDR1 is MNHNS and CDR2 is SASEGT in the germline V gene. This CDR3 is built from 14 residues.

The chain carries TRBV6-1 and TRBJ2-7; no clear D gene. This sample comprised PBMCs, obtained at surgery. This TCR was recovered from a male donor with early-stage non-small cell lung cancer. The CDR3 loop is CASSEPDQFYEQYF. The CDR3 region has the DNA TGTGCCAGCAGTGAACCGGACCAGTTTTACGAGCAGTACTTC.